Below, 18 T cell receptor beta chains from the same sample are listed, as sequenced in a study of identical twins. TCRdb re-called the 5' RACE reads through MiXCR, storing one row per CDR3 protein. The sample lists approximately 140,000 distinct CDR3 sequences; approximately 3.5% were seen once. Sequencing was carried out using memory T cells sorted from blood. The receptors originated from a young man in good health.

This clonotype was found many times. The chain joins TRBV20-1 to TRBJ2-1; 9 bases agree with TRBD2. This CDR3 has 15 residues. V shed 1 base, J shed 3 bases, and the junction held 4 bases outside the gene matches. In germline, CDR1 is DFQATT, CDR2 SNEGSKA (reference sequence). CDR3 DNA: TGCAGTGCTAGAGGACTAGCGGACCTCTACAATGAGCAGTTCTTC. Protein: CSARGLADLYNEQFF.

This chain connects TRBV6-2 or TRBV6-3 to TRBJ2-7, with 7 bases fitting TRBD1. The germline gives CDR1 MNHEY, CDR2 SVGEGT. The CDR3 sequence is 14 residues long. V lost 5 bases, J lost 3 bases, and 7 bases stayed unmatched. CDR3: CASSRRDSNYEQYF. In DNA form, the CDR3 reads TGTGCCAGCAGTCGACGGGACAGTAACTACGAGCAGTACTTC.

The table lists this clonotype with many counts. The rearrangement uses TRBV7-6 and TRBJ2-7, with 9 bases matching TRBD1. V gave up 5 bases and J gave up 2 bases; unmatched junction bases: 4. The CDR3 covers 14 residues. Germline V CDR1 and CDR2: SGHVS, FNYEAQ. CDR3 amino acids: CASSPTGGPYEQYV. The CDR3 DNA is TGTGCCAGCAGCCCCACAGGGGGCCCCTACGAGCAGTACGTC.

This clonotype was picked up many times. The chain recombines TRBV7-9 with TRBJ2-3; no reliable D call. CDR3 length equals 14 residues. The V gene's germline CDR1 is SEHNR and CDR2 FQNEAQ (reference sequence). The germline V and J ends were trimmed by 2 bases and 6 bases, with 12 bases remaining between them. CDR3 nucleotide sequence: TGTGCCAGCAGCTTAATGGGTTTATCGGATACGCAGTATTTT. It encodes CASSLMGLSDTQYF.

At least ten counts were recorded for this clonotype. V usage is TRBV5-1 and J usage is TRBJ1-2, with 10 bases matching TRBD1. V trimming: 2 bases; J trimming: 5 bases; junction bases outside the gene matches: 3. The CDR3 length is 14 residues. Germline loops: CDR1 SGHRS, CDR2 YFSETQ. CDR3 nucleotide sequence: TGCGCCAGCAGCTTCGGGACAGGGGTTTATGGCTACACCTTC. Encoded protein: CASSFGTGVYGYTF. Full variable domain (outside the CDR3, taken from reference TRBV5-1 and TRBJ1-2): KAGVTQTPRYLIKTRGQQVTLSCSPISGHRSVSWYQQTPGQGLQFLFEYFSETQRNKGNFPGRFSGRQFSNSRSEMNVSTLELGDSALYLCASSFGTGVYGYTFGSGTRLTVV.

This clonotype was counted ten times or more. The chain uses TRBV30 and TRBJ2-1; 12 positions agree with TRBD2. The germline V gene encodes CDR1 GTSNPN and CDR2 SVGIG (reference sequence). The CDR3 sequence is 16 residues long. After removal of 2 bases from V and 7 bases from J, the junction contained 9 bases not matched to a gene. The CDR3 loop reads CAWSRTSGMSGNEQFF. The CDR3 DNA follows: TGTGCCTGGAGTCGGACTAGCGGGATGTCGGGAAATGAGCAGTTCTTC.

Ten or more counts support this clonotype. The V and J genes are TRBV6-2 or TRBV6-3 and TRBJ1-5; TRBD1 might be the D (5 bases). V was cut by 6 bases and J by 1 base, with 22 bases left in between. The CDR3 extends over 18 amino acids. The germline CDR1 and CDR2 sequences are MNHEY and SVGEGT. The CDR3 here is CASSHPGTNRGSNQPQHF. The CDR3 DNA is TGTGCCAGCAGCCACCCTGGGACGAATAGAGGCAGCAATCAGCCCCAGCATTTT.

The table lists this clonotype with a few counts. The chain combines TRBV2 with TRBJ2-1, with D hard to call. The CDR3 runs to 13 residues. Deletions cut 4 bases from V and 5 bases from J, with 9 bases between. Germline V lookup: CDR1 SNHLY, CDR2 FYNNEI. CDR3 loop: CASSVLAHNEQFF. CDR3 DNA sequence: TGTGCCAGCAGTGTGCTGGCTCACAATGAGCAGTTCTTC.

This clonotype has ten or more counts. The chain couples TRBV6-1 to TRBJ2-1, with 9 bases fitting TRBD2. J gave up 7 bases and V 5 bases, and 9 bases lay outside the gene matches. The CDR3 runs 15 residues. The germline gives CDR1 MNHNS, CDR2 SASEGT. The chain's CDR3 is CASSPSGTSPNEQFF. The DNA for the CDR3 is TGTGCCAGCAGTCCTAGCGGGACGTCGCCAAATGAGCAGTTCTTC.

The chain recombines TRBV19 with TRBJ1-5; 7 nucleotides agree with TRBD1. Germline V gene sequence: CDR1 LNHDA, CDR2 SQIVND (reference sequence). The CDR3 has 17 amino acids. The J segment lost 0 bases and the V segment lost 6 bases, leaving 11 bases of the junction unmatched. The CDR3 sequence: CASSVVGTAYSNQPQHF. CDR3 DNA: TGTGCCAGTAGCGTGGTCGGGACAGCATATAGCAATCAGCCCCAGCATTTT.

This clonotype was recorded at least ten times. The rearrangement joins TRBV7-9 to TRBJ1-1; TRBD1 is a possible D gene (5 bases). Trimming took 5 bases from V and 4 from J, leaving 11 bases between them. Looked up from germline, CDR1 is SEHNR and CDR2 is FQNEAQ (reference sequence). The CDR3 consists of 13 residues. The CDR3 reads CASSPAGATEAFF. In nucleotides, the CDR3 is TGTGCCAGCAGCCCCGCTGGGGCCACTGAAGCTTTCTTT.

This clonotype was counted only a few times. Written as DNA, the CDR3 is TGTGCCAGCAGCGAGTTACCAGGGCGTAGCGGGAGGGCCGGGGCCTACAATGAGCAGTTCTTC. Residues: CASSELPGRSGRAGAYNEQFF. The chain recombines TRBV6-1 with TRBJ2-1; 11 positions match TRBD2. V trimming: 6 bases; J trimming: 2 bases; junction bases outside the gene matches: 21. CDR3 length equals 21 residues. Germline assignment: CDR1 MNHNS and CDR2 SASEGT.

This clonotype came up many times. The chain is built from TRBV14 and TRBJ2-3, with D possibly being TRBD1 or TRBD2 (5 bases each). The CDR3 covers 16 residues. CDR1 and CDR2 from the germline V gene are SGHDN and FVKESK. Trimming cost V 4 bases and J 2 bases, with 16 bases left between them. The CDR3: CASSPGTRSNTDTQYF. The CDR3 coding sequence is TGTGCCAGCAGCCCAGGGACGCGGAGTAACACAGATACGCAGTATTTT.

This clonotype was detected many times. The rearrangement uses TRBV7-8 and TRBJ2-1; no clear D gene. The CDR3 runs to 17 residues. Germline-derived CDR1 and CDR2 are SGHVS and FQNEAQ. V lost 1 base, J lost 0 bases, and 13 bases lay in between. Here the CDR3 DNA reads TGTGCCAGCAGCTTAGGTCGTCGACAAGTCTCCTACAATGAGCAGTTCTTC. Its protein product is CASSLGRRQVSYNEQFF. Using reference TRBV7-8 and TRBJ2-1 for the parts outside the CDR3, the full variable domain is GAGVSQSPRYKVAKRGQDVALRCDPISGHVSLFWYQQALGQGPEFLTYFQNEAQLDKSGLPSDRFFAERPEGSVSTLKIQRTQQEDSAVYLCASSLGRRQVSYNEQFFGPGTRLTVL.

The chain uses TRBV5-6 and TRBJ2-1, with D possibly TRBD1 on 5 matching bases. The CDR3 runs 16 residues. Germline V gene sequence: CDR1 SGHDT, CDR2 YYEEEE. The V end lost 4 bases, the J end lost 8 bases, and 22 bases lay between the germline ends. The CDR3 region is CASSPPSTRVGDEQFF. CDR3 coding DNA: TGTGCCAGCAGCCCCCCCTCAACCAGGGTCGGCGATGAGCAGTTCTTC.

This clonotype was counted many times. CDR3 DNA: TGTGCCAGCAGTTCCATTAGCGGGGCCAGCACAGATACGCAGTATTTT. Encoded protein: CASSSISGASTDTQYF. The chain combines TRBV6-5 with TRBJ2-3; 8 bases agree with TRBD2. Germline loops: CDR1 MNHEY, CDR2 SVGAGI. The CDR3 is 16 residues long. The trim removed 4 bases at V and 0 bases at J, leaving 6 bases unmatched.

Ten or more counts support this clonotype. This chain joins TRBV4-1 and TRBJ1-6, with a possible D match to TRBD1 (6 bases). This CDR3 has 15 residues. CDR1 is MGHRA, CDR2 YSYEKL, per germline. Trimming removed 2 bases from V and 7 bases from J, with 12 bases in between. The CDR3: CASSQRGWVNSPLHF. CDR3 DNA: TGCGCCAGCAGCCAAAGGGGGTGGGTAAATTCACCCCTCCACTTT.

This clonotype was observed at least ten times. This chain joins TRBV4-1 and TRBJ2-1; 8 nucleotides agree with TRBD2. Germline lookup yields CDR1 MGHRA and CDR2 YSYEKL. V was pared by 2 bases and J by 0 bases, with 6 bases of the junction left unmatched. The CDR3 has 17 amino acids. CDR3 protein: CASSQTAGTSSYNEQFF. CDR3 bases: TGCGCCAGCAGCCAAACGGCCGGGACTAGCTCCTACAATGAGCAGTTCTTC.